A selection of T cell receptor beta chains follows, all from one sample in a study of blood T cell repertoires in COVID-19. Profiling relied on immunoSEQ multiplex PCR, and the TCRdb table lists in-frame clones only, not all of them. The data show hundreds of thousands of clones, approximately 89% seen once. Material: peripheral blood. All receptors derive from a woman aged 45 to 65 with COVID-19, enrolled during active disease. The CDR3 runs from the conserved cysteine through the conserved F or W. Each record gives: clone size, J gene, V gene, D gene, CDR3 protein, CDR3 DNA. D genes are given only for firm matches. Only part of the rows carry a size: once, few, many, or a class if the clone is expanded.

-,TRBJ2-3,TRBV6-1,-,CASSEAGARTDTQYF,TGTGCCAGCAGTGAAGCGGGGGCCCGCACAGATACGCAGTATTTT
-,TRBJ1-1,TRBV19,-,CASSTLSVNTEAFF,TGTGCCAGTAGTACTCTAAGCGTGAACACTGAAGCTTTCTTT
-,TRBJ2-3,TRBV12-5,-,CASGLVLGQGNTDTQYF,TGTGCTAGTGGTTTGGTACTGGGGCAGGGAAACACAGATACGCAGTATTTT
-,TRBJ2-1,TRBV3-1/TRBV3-2,TRBD2,CASSPGTSIFF,TGTGCCAGCAGCCCAGGGACTAGCATTTTCTTC
-,TRBJ2-7,TRBV12-3/TRBV12-4,-,CASSTRLVYEQYF,TGTGCCAGCAGTACGCGGCTTGTCTACGAGCAGTACTTC
-,TRBJ2-5,TRBV7-9,-,CASSVATSSGETQYF,TGTGCCAGCAGCGTCGCTACTAGCTCAGGGGAGACCCAGTACTTC
-,TRBJ2-6,TRBV19,-,CASTPGGANVLTF,TGTGCCAGTACCCCAGGGGGGGCCAACGTCCTGACTTTC
-,TRBJ1-6,TRBV2,-,CASYPGSSYNSPLHF,TGTGCCAGCTACCCCGGGAGCTCCTATAATTCACCCCTCCACTTT
-,TRBJ2-1,TRBV11-2,-,CASSLFVAAYNEQFF,TGTGCCAGCAGCTTATTTGTGGCGGCCTACAATGAGCAGTTCTTC
-,TRBJ2-3,TRBV5-6,TRBD1,CASSLELQGAGDTQYF,TGTGCCAGCAGCTTGGAATTGCAGGGGGCCGGGGATACGCAGTATTTT
once,TRBJ2-7,TRBV19,-,CASSPQAGRAYEQYF,TGTGCCAGTAGTCCCCAAGCAGGGCGAGCCTACGAGCAGTACTTC
-,TRBJ1-1,TRBV18,-,CASSPAGSNTEAFF,TGTGCCAGCTCACCAGCAGGGTCGAACACTGAAGCTTTCTTT
-,TRBJ2-1,TRBV18,TRBD2,CASSSLLPGLAGSNEQFF,TGTGCCAGCTCATCTCTCTTGCCGGGACTAGCGGGGAGCAATGAGCAGTTCTTC
-,TRBJ2-7,TRBV11-2,TRBD2,CASSLSGGSRYEQYF,TGTGCCAGCAGCTTATCGGGAGGGTCTCGCTACGAGCAGTACTTC
-,TRBJ2-1,TRBV28,TRBD1,CASRSGTGGEFF,TGTGCCAGCAGGAGTGGGACAGGGGGAGAGTTCTTC
-,TRBJ1-1,TRBV6-5,TRBD1,CASVGRGQTEAFF,TGTGCCAGCGTGGGCAGGGGGCAGACTGAAGCTTTCTTT
-,TRBJ2-3,TRBV9,-,CASSYTGEVDTQYF,TGTGCCAGCAGCTATACAGGGGAGGTAGATACGCAGTATTTT
-,TRBJ2-5,TRBV30,-,CAWSVGAGKETQYF,TGTGCCTGGAGTGTGGGGGCAGGGAAAGAGACCCAGTACTTC
-,TRBJ2-7,TRBV24-1,TRBD1,CATSDSGTGYEQYF,TGTGCCACCAGTGACTCCGGGACAGGCTACGAGCAGTACTTC
-,TRBJ1-6,TRBV6-5,-,CASSYRRVNSPLHF,TGTGCCAGCAGTTACCGACGGGTGAATTCACCCCTCCACTTT
-,TRBJ1-2,TRBV9,-,CASSQEKGNYGYTF,TGTGCCAGCAGCCAAGAAAAGGGGAACTATGGCTACACCTTC
-,TRBJ1-3,TRBV4-2,TRBD1,CASSHEGARGNTIYF,TGTGCCAGCAGCCATGAGGGGGCGAGAGGAAACACCATATATTTT
-,TRBJ2-3,TRBV28,-,CASSFPQGGGSDTQYF,TGTGCCAGCAGTTTCCCCCAGGGGGGTGGGTCAGATACGCAGTATTTT
-,TRBJ1-2,TRBV13,-,CASSLGSFYGYTF,TGTGCCAGCAGCTTAGGTAGTTTCTATGGCTACACCTTC
few,TRBJ1-6,TRBV27,-,CASSLGTLNSPLHF,TGTGCCAGCAGTTTGGGGACACTTAATTCACCCCTCCACTTT
many,TRBJ1-1,TRBV6-1,TRBD1,CASSELAGGKDTEAFF,TGTGCCAGCAGTGAATTGGCAGGGGGGAAGGACACTGAAGCTTTCTTT
-,TRBJ2-5,TRBV7-9,TRBD1,CASSSRQGEETQYF,TGTGCCAGCAGCTCCCGACAGGGAGAAGAGACCCAGTACTTC
-,TRBJ2-7,TRBV3-1/TRBV3-2,-,CASSLGHGNEQYF,TGTGCCAGCAGCCTGGGCCACGGCAACGAGCAGTACTTC
-,TRBJ1-2,TRBV15,-,CATSRDLGGYGYTF,TGTGCCACCAGCAGAGATCTAGGGGGCTATGGCTACACCTTC
many,TRBJ1-5,TRBV5-5,TRBD1,CASSSGQASNQPQHF,TGTGCCAGCAGCTCTGGACAGGCTAGCAATCAGCCCCAGCATTTT
-,TRBJ2-1,TRBV15,-,CATSPGGGGYNEQFF,TGTGCCACCAGTCCGGGGGGCGGGGGTTACAATGAGCAGTTCTTC
once,TRBJ1-2,TRBV7-2,-,CASSLGSATYGYTF,TGTGCCAGCAGCTTAGGTTCAGCGACCTATGGCTACACCTTC
-,TRBJ2-1,TRBV7-2,-,CASSSSPGLAGVDEQFF,TGTGCCAGCAGCTCTTCACCTGGGCTAGCAGGGGTGGATGAGCAGTTCTTC
-,TRBJ2-7,TRBV7-9,-,CASSLAGFEGFEQYF,TGTGCCAGCAGCTTAGCCGGCTTCGAGGGATTCGAGCAGTACTTC
-,TRBJ2-1,TRBV11-2,-,CASSPLNEQFF,TGTGCCAGCAGCCCCCTCAATGAGCAGTTCTTC
-,TRBJ1-1,TRBV29-1,TRBD1,CSVSDRANTEAFF,TGCAGCGTTTCGGACAGGGCCAACACTGAAGCTTTCTTT
-,TRBJ1-6,TRBV4-1,-,CASSQETPGRGASYNSPLHF,TGCGCCAGCAGCCAAGAAACCCCGGGGCGGGGTGCGTCCTATAATTCACCCCTCCACTTT
-,TRBJ2-2,TRBV3-1/TRBV3-2,TRBD2,CASSPRASGGAVLF,TGTGCCAGCAGCCCCCGGGCTAGCGGGGGGGCGGTTTTATTT
-,TRBJ1-4,TRBV2,-,CASSPGRGTEKLFF,TGTGCCAGCAGTCCGGGACGCGGGACTGAAAAACTGTTTTTT
-,TRBJ2-7,TRBV20-1,-,CSAPGDEQYF,TGCAGTGCCCCCGGGGACGAGCAGTACTTC
-,TRBJ2-1,TRBV5-4,TRBD2,CASSYRAGGANNEQFF,TGTGCCAGCAGCTATCGAGCGGGGGGAGCGAACAATGAGCAGTTCTTC
-,TRBJ2-7,TRBV15,-,CATSSGTTYEQYF,TGTGCCACCAGCAGCGGGACAACCTACGAGCAGTACTTC
once,TRBJ2-3,TRBV20-1,TRBD2,CSASSGGVSTDTQYF,TGCAGTGCTAGTAGCGGGGGGGTTAGCACAGATACGCAGTATTTT
-,TRBJ1-2,TRBV19,TRBD1,CASSPGRQGHSYGYTF,TGTGCCAGTAGTCCCGGTCGACAGGGTCACAGCTATGGCTACACCTTC
-,TRBJ1-2,TRBV11-2,-,CASSLSGGGIGGYTF,TGTGCCAGCAGCTTATCGGGGGGCGGAATAGGCGGCTACACCTTC
-,TRBJ2-5,TRBV24-1,TRBD1,CATSDIRGPPETQYF,TGTGCCACCAGTGACATCAGGGGGCCCCCAGAGACCCAGTACTTC
once,TRBJ1-1,TRBV2,-,CASSEAGAEAFF,TGTGCCAGCAGTGAAGCCGGTGCTGAAGCTTTCTTT
-,TRBJ2-3,TRBV5-1,TRBD2,CASSRGLAGDTDTQYF,TGCGCCAGCAGCCGGGGACTAGCGGGTGATACAGATACGCAGTATTTT
-,TRBJ2-3,TRBV4-2,-,CASSQDGTSTDTQYF,TGTGCCAGCAGCCAAGACGGGACTAGCACAGATACGCAGTATTTT
-,TRBJ2-5,TRBV18,TRBD2,CASSPTKGERGETQYF,TGTGCCAGCTCACCAACTAAAGGGGAGCGGGGAGAGACCCAGTACTTC
-,TRBJ2-3,TRBV7-8,-,CASSLEGGTQYF,TGTGCCAGCAGCTTGGAGGGTGGTACGCAGTATTTT
-,TRBJ2-1,TRBV21-1,-,CASAQGSYNEQFF,TGTGCCAGCGCCCAGGGCTCCTACAATGAGCAGTTCTTC
once,TRBJ2-3,TRBV9,TRBD2,CASSVASGGTDTQYF,TGTGCCAGCAGCGTCGCTAGCGGGGGCACAGATACGCAGTATTTT
-,TRBJ2-2,TRBV5-1,-,CASSSTQGTGELFF,TGCGCCAGCAGCTCGACACAGGGAACCGGGGAGCTGTTTTTT
-,TRBJ1-2,TRBV5-4,-,CASSLAGGLLSNYGYTF,TGTGCCAGCAGCTTGGCCGGAGGGCTGCTCTCCAACTATGGCTACACCTTC